This T cell receptor beta chain was obtained from a study of blood T cell repertoires in COVID-19. Germline V CDR1 and CDR2: GTSNPN, SVGIG (reference sequence). J lost 2 bases, V lost 2 bases, and 0 bases had no gene match. The CDR3 runs 12 residues. Participants reported their clinical history, and cohort assignment relied on those reports. This clone is a singleton in its sample. Measured with immunoSEQ multiplex PCR; TCRdb has only the in-frame clones, and not every one. The sample yields some 250,000 clones, around 86% seen once. The V and J genes are TRBV30 and TRBJ2-7, with 7 bases lining up with TRBD1. The TCR originated in a middle-aged woman with acute COVID-19. Specimen: PBMCs or T cells enriched from blood (not recorded which). The DNA of the CDR3 is TGTGCCTGGAGTCAGGGGGCCTACGAGCAGTACTTC. Amino acids: CAWSQGAYEQYF. Looking up the rest from reference TRBV30 and TRBJ2-7 gives the full variable domain: SQTIHQWPATLVQPVGSPLSLECTVEGTSNPNLYWYRQAAGRGLQLLFYSVGIGQISSEVPQNLSASRPQDRQFILSSKKLLLSDSGFYLCAWSQGAYEQYFGPGTRLTVT.